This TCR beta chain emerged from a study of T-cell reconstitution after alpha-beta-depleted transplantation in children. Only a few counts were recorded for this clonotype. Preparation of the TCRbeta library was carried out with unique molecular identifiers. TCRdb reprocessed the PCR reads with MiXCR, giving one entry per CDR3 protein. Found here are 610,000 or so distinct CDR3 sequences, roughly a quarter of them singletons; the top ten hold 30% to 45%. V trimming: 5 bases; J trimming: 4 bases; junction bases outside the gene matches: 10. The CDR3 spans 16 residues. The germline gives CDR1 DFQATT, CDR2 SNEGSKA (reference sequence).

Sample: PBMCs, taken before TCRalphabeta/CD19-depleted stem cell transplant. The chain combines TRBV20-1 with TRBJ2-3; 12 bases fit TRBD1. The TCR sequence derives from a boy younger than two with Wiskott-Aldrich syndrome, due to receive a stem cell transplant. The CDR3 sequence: CSAFNRDRGRADTQYF. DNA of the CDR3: TGCAGTGCTTTCAATCGGGACAGGGGGCGAGCAGATACGCAGTATTTT.